This T cell receptor beta chain was documented in a study of cytomegalovirus exposure and HLA in healthy donors. While the first cohort had 600 to 800 subjects, the donors belonged to the separate validation cohort of about 120 subjects. As for this clone: Antigen: not known.

Sequenced by immunoSEQ multiplex PCR; TCRdb stores in-frame clones only, minus some. The data show tens of thousands of clones, around 95% seen once. General study points: One later analysis, an examination of the roughly 130 validation repertoires, found that first-cohort TCR clusters tended to co-occur in them. Across donors, most TCRs were seen rarely, yet some public ones were widespread.

The CDR3 length is 14 residues. From germline, CDR1 is MNHEY and CDR2 SVGAGI. V lost 6 bases and J lost 1; bases outside the gene matches: 5. Specimen: PBMCs. J is TRBJ1-2 and V is TRBV6-5; 7 nucleotides line up with TRBD1. The TCR originated in a man aged 18 to 30 in good health and CMV-seropositive. CDR3 coding DNA: TGTGCCAGCAGCGCAGGGGGTAGTAACTATGGCTACACCTTC. Translating gives CASSAGGSNYGYTF.